This T cell receptor (beta chain) was sequenced during a study of T cells after yellow fever vaccination (dated by TCRdb to between 2018 and 2020). In the study overall: The SMART-Seq v4 Ultra Low Input RNA kit was used to prepare libraries from fractions with low cell numbers. Bulk TCR alpha and beta repertoires were sequenced longitudinally to track T-cell clones before and after primary and booster YFV17D yellow fever vaccination. The cohort comprised two healthy male donors, one aged 18 to 29 and one aged 30 to 40 years. Blood was collected at multiple timepoints before and after primary and secondary immunization, and bulk PBMC replicates and cell subsets were isolated.

What the study reported, not specific to this receptor: Only a couple of donors were included in the study, so the extent to which the findings can be generalized is limited. A small fraction of clonotypes showed up in both the CD4 and CD8 compartments, probably as a result of convergent recombination. After the booster, most of the clones that had expanded following primary vaccination were detected again (roughly 97% of CD4 and 85% to 90% of CD8), which suggests that memory was broadly maintained. Compared with the primary T-cell response, the secondary T-cell response was weaker but faster, peaking on day 5 rather than day 15. Because abundant contaminating clonotypes from the bulk population could be contained in FACS-sorted repertoires, computational filtering was required.

The treatment or condition tag for this specimen amounts to: live attenuated yellow fever vaccine strain. Two biological replicates of bulk PBMCs were collected at each blood-draw timepoint. A standard Ficoll-Paque protocol was used to isolate PBMCs from peripheral blood. RNA was extracted with TriZol from bulk PBMCs, CD4 and CD8 fractions, and dextramer-positive and dextramer-negative fractions. TCR cDNA was made using 5'RACE template switching, a step that added a universal primer site and unique molecular identifiers. Priming for cDNA synthesis came from both the TCR alpha and TCR beta constant segments. Libraries were amplified in two PCR steps, with sample barcodes and sequencing adapters added in the second step. Sequencing of the libraries was done on either Illumina HiSeq 2500 (2x100 bp) or NovaSeq (2x150 bp). Under the source paper's analysis protocol: MIGEC was used to demultiplex reads and collapse the reads into UMI consensus sequences, and MiXCR was used for V(D)J alignment. Clonotypes responding to the vaccine were identified with edgeR on replicate PBMC samples, with the criteria of FDR below 0.01 and a log2 fold change above 5 up to day 15. Each bulk clonotype was labeled CD4 or CD8 based on which sequenced repertoire, CD4 or CD8, contained the clonotype at higher abundance. TCRdb trimmed the raw reads at Q25, called clones with MiXCR and kept productive beta chains. Entries that share a CDR3 protein sequence are merged under the most common genes and DNA. Here the V and J calls rest on TCRdb's processing, not on the authors' analysis. The sample table contains some 600,000 distinct CDR3 sequences; only one count was recorded for 17% of them. In total, the top ten clones hold roughly 17% of the sample.

This clonotype showed up just once. The antigen this receptor binds is unknown. Base qualities were left out, and no much larger clone turns up one base away. One read alone lends weak support. The receptor's source is a man younger than 35 who received the YFV17D yellow fever vaccine. The source material was PBMCs, sampled 5 days after the first yellow fever vaccination.

CDR3 region: CAWSGEIKGNTIYF. The bases are TGTGCCTGGAGTGGAGAAATCAAAGGAAACACCATATATTTT. The rearranged chain carries TRBV30 and TRBJ1-3; the D gene is not confidently resolved. For CDR1 and CDR2, the germline V gene (reference sequence) lists GTSNPN and SVGIG. The CDR3 covers 14 residues, taking in both the cysteine and the phenylalanine. The DNA shown is the 42-base CDR3, in frame from base 1. V was cut back by 1 base and J by 4 bases, leaving a gap of 11 bases between them. The entire variable domain, with the stretches around the CDR3 drawn from the reference TRBV30 and TRBJ1-3 proteins, is SQTIHQWPATLVQPVGSPLSLECTVEGTSNPNLYWYRQAAGRGLQLLFYSVGIGQISSEVPQNLSASRPQDRQFILSSKKLLLSDSGFYLCAWSGEIKGNTIYFGEGSWLTVV.